These 27 T cell receptor beta chains were all obtained from the same sample, sequenced in a study of OX40 agonist ivuxolimab in advanced cancers. Data came from immunoSEQ multiplex PCR; TCRdb stores just in-frame clones and leaves some out. The table lists 75,000 to 95,000 clones, approximately 90% of them singletons. The sample in question was CD4+ or CD8+ T cells sorted from blood, obtained in a trial of the OX40 agonist ivuxolimab. The receptor source for this set is an adult with an advanced solid tumor such as melanoma, head and neck, liver or kidney cancer.

This chain uses TRBV7-9 with TRBJ2-7; maybe TRBD1 (5 bases). The CDR3 length is 14 residues. Between the trimmed V and J ends, which lost 5 bases and 3 bases, there was a span of 14 bases. CDR1 SEHNR and CDR2 FQNEAQ come from the germline V gene (reference sequence). DNA of the CDR3: TGTGCCAGCAGCACAGGTGGTCCCCACTACGAGCAGTACTTC. Translating gives CASSTGGPHYEQYF.

This chain uses TRBV10-3 with TRBJ1-2, with D maybe TRBD1 (6 bases). The CDR3 extends over 14 amino acids. The V and J ends lost 3 bases and 1 base respectively, with 9 bases between them. Germline values: CDR1 ENHRY, CDR2 SYGVKD. The CDR3 DNA reads as TGTGCCATCAGTGAAGGGGGAAATAACTATGGCTACACCTTC. Its translation is CAISEGGNNYGYTF.

The chain is built from TRBV6-5 and TRBJ2-7, with a tentative D call TRBD1 (5 bases). Trimming removed 7 bases at V and 6 bases at J, with 19 bases between. Germline V gene sequence: CDR1 MNHEY, CDR2 SVGAGI. The CDR3 spans 14 residues. CDR3 region: CASTHYQGSSEQYF. The CDR3 bases are TGTGCCAGCACCCACTATCAGGGATCTTCCGAGCAGTACTTC.

The chain carries TRBV29-1 and TRBJ1-2, with D possibly being TRBD1 (5 bases). V dropped 7 bases and J dropped 8 bases, with 8 bases sitting between them. Germline V gene sequence: CDR1 SQVTM, CDR2 ANQGSEA. The CDR3 consists of 9 residues. CDR3 in DNA: TGCAGCGGAGGGGACGGCTACACCTTC. Translation: CSGGDGYTF. The full variable domain, in which reference TRBV29-1 and TRBJ1-2 provide the parts outside the CDR3, is SAVISQKPSRDICQRGTSLTIQCQVDSQVTMMFWYRQQPGQSLTLIATANQGSEATYESGFVIDKFPISRPNLTFSTLTVSNMSPEDSSIYLCSGGDGYTFGSGTRLTVV.

This sequence joins TRBV2 and TRBJ1-1, with D hard to call. CDR1 is SNHLY, CDR2 FYNNEI, per germline. V shed 10 bases and J shed 4 bases, with 13 bases lying between them. CDR3 size: 12 residues. The CDR3 sequence is CAILGKGTEAFF. Here the CDR3 DNA reads TGTGCCATCCTGGGGAAGGGCACTGAAGCTTTCTTT.

The J gene is TRBJ2-7, the V gene TRBV7-2, with TRBD2 matching 8 bases. Germline assignment: CDR1 SGHTA and CDR2 FQGNSA. The CDR3 runs 16 residues. V was pared by 1 base and J by 2 bases, with 7 bases of the junction left unmatched. The CDR3 DNA reads TGTGCCAGCAGCTTAGTAGCGGGGACGAATCCCTACGAGCAGTACTTC. This gives the protein CASSLVAGTNPYEQYF.

The rearrangement joins TRBV5-1 to TRBJ2-7; D possibly matches TRBD1 or TRBD2 (5 bases each). Trimming removed 2 bases from V and 0 bases from J, with 9 bases in between. The CDR3 has 14 residues. Looked up from germline, CDR1 is SGHRS and CDR2 is YFSETQ. CDR3 DNA sequence: TGCGCCAGCAGCTTTCCAGGGAGCTCCTACGAGCAGTACTTC. It encodes CASSFPGSSYEQYF.

The chain is built from TRBV4-3 and TRBJ2-7; 8 bases match TRBD2. The CDR3 covers 15 residues. V gave up 1 base and J gave up 4 bases; unmatched junction bases: 6. Germline V lookup: CDR1 LGHNA, CDR2 YSLEER. The CDR3 loop reads CASSQGPGGNYEQYF. CDR3 DNA sequence: TGCGCCAGCAGCCAAGGACCGGGAGGGAATTACGAGCAGTACTTC.

The V gene is TRBV11-2, the J gene TRBJ2-5; the match to TRBD1 covers 8 bases. The CDR3 is 16 amino acids. Germline V CDR1 and CDR2: SGHAT, FQNNGV. Trimming took 1 base from V and 5 from J; bases not matched to a gene: 9. In DNA, the CDR3 is TGTGCCAGCAGCTTAGGATACAGGGGGACTGGGGAGACCCAGTACTTC. It codes for CASSLGYRGTGETQYF.

V and J are TRBV13 and TRBJ1-6; no definite D call. Germline CDR1 PRHDT, CDR2 FYEKMQ (reference sequence). This CDR3 region has 15 residues. Trimming pared 0 bases from V and 0 bases from J, leaving 3 bases between. The CDR3 sequence is CASSLGSSYNSPLHF. CDR3 coding DNA: TGTGCCAGCAGCTTAGGGAGCTCCTATAATTCACCCCTCCACTTT.

This chain uses TRBV4-1 with TRBJ2-3, with 7 bases matching TRBD2. This CDR3 comprises 15 residues. With 1 base clipped from V and 6 bases from J, the junction kept 7 bases outside the gene matches. CDR1 is MGHRA, CDR2 YSYEKL, per germline. CDR3 region: CASSQGAGEWDTQYF. The DNA for the CDR3 is TGCGCCAGCAGCCAAGGGGCGGGGGAGTGGGATACGCAGTATTTT.

This sequence joins TRBV5-6 and TRBJ1-5; 7 positions match TRBD1. This CDR3 comprises 15 residues. With 0 bases clipped from V and 8 bases from J, the junction kept 8 bases outside the gene matches. Germline CDR1 SGHDT, CDR2 YYEEEE. This CDR3 reads CASSLVGQGVEPQHF. In nucleotides, the CDR3 is TGTGCCAGCAGCTTGGTTGGTCAGGGGGTAGAGCCCCAGCATTTT.

This chain connects TRBV14 to TRBJ1-2; 9 nucleotides match TRBD1. The V and J ends lost 4 bases and 4 bases, in that order; junction bases with no gene match: 13. The germline gives CDR1 SGHDN, CDR2 FVKESK. This CDR3 comprises 17 residues. The DNA of the CDR3 is TGTGCCAGCAGCCCGGACAGGGGAATTGGGGCTGGCTATGGCTACACCTTC. Translated: CASSPDRGIGAGYGYTF.

The rearrangement links TRBV6-1 to TRBJ2-7; 8 bases match TRBD2. V was pared by 3 bases and J by 3 bases, with 7 bases of the junction left unmatched. Germline V gives CDR1 MNHNS, CDR2 SASEGT. The CDR3 extends over 15 amino acids. The CDR3 DNA reads TGTGCCAGCAGTGAGTCCCGGGGGGGCGGCTACGAGCAGTACTTC. Amino acid sequence: CASSESRGGGYEQYF.

The CDR3 bases are TGCGCCAGCAGCCAAGATGGGGGGGAAGGAGATACGCAGTATTTT. The encoded protein is CASSQDGGEGDTQYF. This chain uses TRBV4-3 with TRBJ2-3; 7 bases are shared with TRBD2. The CDR3 spans 15 residues. Germline CDR1 reads LGHNA; CDR2 reads YSLEER. J lost 5 bases, V lost 0 bases, and 5 bases had no gene match.

The rearrangement links TRBV10-2 to TRBJ2-5; D gene unclear. The germline V gene encodes CDR1 WSHSY and CDR2 SAAADI. Deletions cut 0 bases from V and 3 bases from J, with 17 bases between. CDR3 length: 17 amino acids. DNA of the CDR3: TGCGCCAGCAGTGAGTCGATGTCCGGGTGGGTGGAAGAGACCCAGTACTTC. Translation: CASSESMSGWVEETQYF.

This clone appeared a single time. This chain joins TRBV4-2 and TRBJ2-7; no reliable D call. The germline V and J ends were trimmed by 0 bases and 4 bases, with 13 bases remaining between them. Germline CDR1 reads LGHNA; CDR2 reads YNFKEQ. CDR3 length equals 15 residues. The CDR3 DNA reads TGTGCCAGCAGCCAAGATCCTACATCCGGGTACGAGCAGTACTTC. The encoded protein is CASSQDPTSGYEQYF.

The chain links TRBV5-4 to TRBJ2-5, with D possibly matching TRBD2 (6 bases). Trimming cost V 4 bases and J 4 bases, with 14 bases left between them. CDR1 SGHNT and CDR2 YYREEE come from the germline V gene (reference sequence). This CDR3 region has 14 residues. The CDR3 region has the DNA TGTGCCAGCAGCCGGCGGGGAGAGCTAGAGACCCAGTACTTC. This codes for CASSRRGELETQYF.

The chain joins TRBV21-1 to TRBJ1-2. TRBV21-1 is reported as a pseudogene. This CDR3 is built from 13 residues. CDR3 sequence reads: CASSRVFWPLDTF. The CDR3 bases are TGTGCCAGCAGCAGGGTTTTTTGGCCGTTGGACACCTTC.

This clone was detected once. The CDR3 region is CASSERTYNEQFF. CDR3 in DNA: TGTGCCAGCAGTGAACGGACTTACAATGAGCAGTTCTTC. This chain links TRBV6-1 with TRBJ2-1; D might be TRBD2 (5 bases). The CDR3 runs to 13 residues. Germline CDR1 MNHNS, CDR2 SASEGT. V was trimmed by 2 bases and J by 4 bases, leaving 6 bases between them.

DNA for the CDR3: TGTGCCAGCTCACCGCCGGTCTCTGGAAACACCATATATTTT. Protein: CASSPPVSGNTIYF. The J gene is TRBJ1-3, the V gene TRBV18; no firm D call. In germline, CDR1 is KGHSH, CDR2 LQKENI. The CDR3 runs 14 residues. V lost 3 bases, J lost 0 bases, and 6 bases lay in between.

This clone occurred a few times. The rearrangement joins TRBV4-1 to TRBJ2-2, with 8 bases lining up with TRBD1. The germline V gene encodes CDR1 MGHRA and CDR2 YSYEKL. V was pared by 6 bases and J by 4 bases, with 7 bases of the junction left unmatched. CDR3 size: 15 residues. DNA of the CDR3: TGCGCCAGCAGAGATACCGGGACAGGCACCGGGGAGCTGTTTTTT. Translating it yields CASRDTGTGTGELFF.

The rearrangement joins TRBV29-1 to TRBJ2-2; D uncertain. Germline V gene sequence: CDR1 SQVTM, CDR2 ANQGSEA. The CDR3 is 12 residues long. V was pared by 7 bases and J by 2 bases, with 8 bases between. The CDR3 loop reads CSARLNTGELFF. CDR3 in DNA: TGCAGCGCTAGACTTAACACCGGGGAGCTGTTTTTT.

The chain joins TRBV18 to TRBJ1-1, with unresolved D. Germline CDR1 and CDR2: KGHSH and LQKENI. Trimming left V 3 bases short and J 0 bases short, with 11 bases between. The CDR3 contains 15 residues. The CDR3 DNA sequence: TGTGCCAGCTCACCGCCGTCGGTAATGAACACTGAAGCTTTCTTT. Encoded protein: CASSPPSVMNTEAFF.

V and J are TRBV7-2 and TRBJ2-2, with D tentatively TRBD2 (6 bases). CDR3 size: 14 residues. CDR1 SGHTA and CDR2 FQGNSA come from the germline V gene. V was pared by 2 bases and J by 5 bases, with 9 bases between. The CDR3, as DNA: TGTGCCAGCAGCTTAATCCTAGCGACCGGGGAGCTGTTTTTT. This translates into CASSLILATGELFF. The entire variable domain, with the rest obtained from reference TRBV7-2 and TRBJ2-2, is as follows: GAGVSQSPSNKVTEKGKDVELRCDPISGHTALYWYRQSLGQGLEFLIYFQGNSAPDKSGLPSDRFSAERTGGSVSTLTIQRTQQEDSAVYLCASSLILATGELFFGEGSRLTVL.

The chain carries TRBV11-2 and TRBJ1-5, with D unclear. With 1 base removed from V and 6 bases from J, the gap between germline ends came to 7 bases. The germline CDR1 and CDR2 sequences are SGHAT and FQNNGV. CDR3 length: 13 residues. The CDR3 region is CASSLGSGQPQHF. In nucleotides, the CDR3 is TGTGCCAGCAGCTTAGGCAGCGGTCAGCCCCAGCATTTT.

This sequence joins TRBV9 and TRBJ1-2; D ambiguous. The V end was cut by 0 bases, the J end by 4 bases, with 19 bases between. The CDR3 runs to 17 residues. The germline CDR1 and CDR2 sequences are SGDLS and YYNGEE. DNA of the CDR3: TGTGCCAGCAGCGTAGATGGGGAGGGTAAGCCTTCCTATGGCTACACCTTC. Translating it yields CASSVDGEGKPSYGYTF.